The next 17 T cell receptor beta chains were all read from a single sample in a study of T cells after somatic rescue of genetic block. The assay was immunoSEQ multiplex PCR, and TCRdb's table has in-frame clones only and misses some. The data show tens of thousands of clones, just under 90% seen once. Sequenced: peripheral blood mononuclear cells (PBMCs). All receptors derive from a woman aged 18-29 years.

The rearrangement links TRBV28 to TRBJ1-4; D may be TRBD1 (6 bases). Trimming removed 5 bases at V and 0 bases at J, with 16 bases between. This CDR3 is built from 17 residues. Looked up from germline, CDR1 is MDHEN and CDR2 is SYDVKM. The CDR3 sequence is CASSGAWGPATNEKLFF. The CDR3 coding sequence is TGTGCCAGCAGTGGGGCATGGGGGCCAGCAACTAATGAAAAACTGTTTTTT.

V is TRBV18 and J is TRBJ2-1; 7 positions match TRBD2. V lost 5 bases to trimming and J lost 1 base; unmatched junction nucleotides: 5. The CDR3 runs to 15 residues. From germline, CDR1 is KGHSH and CDR2 LQKENI. Here the CDR3 reads CASSTTGGSYNEQFF. The CDR3 nucleotides read TGTGCCAGCTCAACCACGGGAGGATCCTACAATGAGCAGTTCTTC.

This clone is a singleton in its sample. This chain connects TRBV7-9 to TRBJ2-1, with a possible D match to TRBD1 (6 bases). This CDR3 is built from 16 residues. Germline CDR1 and CDR2: SEHNR and FQNEAQ (reference sequence). V dropped 0 bases and J dropped 2 bases, with 11 bases sitting between them. The CDR3 DNA sequence: TGTGCCAGCAGCTTAGCGCCCGACAGGACCTACAATGAGCAGTTCTTC. Encoded protein: CASSLAPDRTYNEQFF.

The chain combines TRBV28 with TRBJ1-5; D is uncertain. The CDR3 runs 15 residues. The V and J ends lost 7 bases and 5 bases respectively, with 18 bases between them. Germline lookup yields CDR1 MDHEN and CDR2 SYDVKM. This CDR3 reads CASTTGPATHQPQHF. CDR3 sequence (DNA): TGTGCCAGCACCACCGGGCCGGCCACCCATCAGCCCCAGCATTTT.

Here the CDR3 DNA reads TGTGCCAGCAGTCCTTGGACAGGGGTTACCGGGGAGCTGTTTTTT. Translating gives CASSPWTGVTGELFF. The rearrangement uses TRBV13 and TRBJ2-2, with 9 bases aligning to TRBD1. This CDR3 spans 15 amino acids. Germline CDR1 is PRHDT and CDR2 is FYEKMQ (reference sequence). The ends lost 6 bases at V and 5 bases at J; junction bases unmatched: 7.

This clone was seen more than once but under ten times. The chain recombines TRBV6-6 with TRBJ1-1; D perhaps matches TRBD1 (5 bases). Per the germline V gene, CDR1 is MNHNY and CDR2 is SVGAGI (reference sequence). V shed 3 bases and J shed 6 bases, with 14 bases lying between them. This CDR3 is built from 14 residues. CDR3 sequence (DNA): TGTGCCAGCAGTTATCTGGGGACCGACGCTGAAGCTTTCTTT. Its protein is CASSYLGTDAEAFF.

The V call is TRBV28, the J call TRBJ1-4; the match to TRBD1 covers 7 bases. The V and J ends lost 4 bases and 6 bases, in that order; junction bases with no gene match: 5. This CDR3 has 14 amino acids. Germline V gene sequence: CDR1 MDHEN, CDR2 SYDVKM. CDR3 region: CASSSQGWDEKLFF. As DNA, the CDR3 is TGTGCCAGCAGTTCACAGGGGTGGGATGAAAAACTGTTTTTT.

The chain joins TRBV30 to TRBJ2-1; perhaps TRBD2 as D (6 bases). The CDR3 covers 15 residues. V dropped 5 bases and J dropped 2 bases, with 16 bases sitting between them. Per germline, CDR1 GTSNPN and CDR2 SVGIG (reference sequence). CDR3 DNA: TGTGCCTGGGGCCGGGGTAGCGGAGCCTACAATGAGCAGTTCTTC. It specifies CAWGRGSGAYNEQFF.

This chain links TRBV5-5 with TRBJ2-3, with D possibly matching TRBD1 (6 bases). CDR1 is SGHKS, CDR2 YYEKEE, per germline (reference sequence). V was clipped by 4 bases and J by 6 bases, with 9 bases between them. The CDR3 runs to 12 residues. CDR3 residues: CASSLQGDTQYF. The CDR3 coding sequence is TGTGCCAGCAGCCTTCAGGGGGATACGCAGTATTTT.

This chain links TRBV9 with TRBJ2-3; D is ambiguous. Germline V gives CDR1 SGDLS, CDR2 YYNGEE. V lost 4 bases to trimming and J lost 2 bases, with 14 bases between them. CDR3 length: 15 amino acids. This CDR3 is CASSLGRSSTDTQYF. The CDR3 region has the DNA TGTGCCAGCAGCCTCGGACGGTCCTCCACAGATACGCAGTATTTT.

The V call is TRBV4-1, the J call TRBJ2-3, with 7 bases that match TRBD2. The CDR3 loop spans 17 amino acids. Germline CDR1 and CDR2: MGHRA and YSYEKL. V gave up 4 bases and J gave up 3 bases; unmatched junction bases: 13. The CDR3 sequence: CASSRAGVASGTDTQYF. Here the CDR3 DNA reads TGCGCCAGCAGCCGGGCCGGGGTGGCTAGCGGAACAGATACGCAGTATTTT.

The chain carries TRBV30 and TRBJ1-3; D is uncertain. The germline CDR1 and CDR2 sequences are GTSNPN and SVGIG (reference sequence). V was trimmed by 1 base and J by 4 bases, leaving 11 bases between them. This CDR3 has 14 residues. CDR3 nucleotide sequence: TGTGCCTGGAGTGGGTTGGTAAGAGGAAACACCATATATTTT. Protein sequence: CAWSGLVRGNTIYF.

This clone was found once. The chain has TRBV6-6 and TRBJ2-7; D unresolved. This CDR3 has 13 residues. Trimming left V 5 bases short and J 7 bases short, with 15 bases between. The germline V gene encodes CDR1 MNHNY and CDR2 SVGAGI (reference sequence). Here the CDR3 reads CASSPRAIQEQYF. CDR3 DNA sequence: TGTGCCAGCAGTCCCCGGGCCATTCAGGAGCAGTACTTC.

This clone was observed a single time. CDR3 nucleotides: TGTGCCAGCAGCGACCCGTCTAGCTTACTCTACGAGCAGTACTTC. Translated: CASSDPSSLLYEQYF. This sequence joins TRBV12-2 and TRBJ2-7; the DNA was not used to check the table's D call, TRBD2. TRBV12-2 is a pseudogene. The CDR3 has 15 amino acids.

CDR3 DNA sequence: TGTGCCAGCAGTGGACAGGGGGGCTCGGGGTATGGCTACACCTTC. It encodes CASSGQGGSGYGYTF. The rearrangement joins TRBV2 to TRBJ1-2, with TRBD1 matching over 9 bases. The trim removed 4 bases at V and 5 bases at J, leaving 8 bases unmatched. Germline CDR1 SNHLY, CDR2 FYNNEI. The CDR3 is 15 residues long.

The chain uses TRBV28 and TRBJ2-5; 7 bases map to TRBD1. The germline V gene has CDR1 MDHEN and CDR2 SYDVKM. After removal of 6 bases from V and 1 base from J, the junction contained 8 bases not matched to a gene. The CDR3 spans 15 residues. The CDR3 reads CASSEDRDAQETQYF. CDR3 coding DNA: TGTGCCAGCAGCGAAGACAGGGATGCCCAAGAGACCCAGTACTTC. The full variable domain, its missing parts supplied by reference TRBV28 and TRBJ2-5, is DVKVTQSSRYLVKRTGEKVFLECVQDMDHENMFWYRQDPGLGLRLIYFSYDVKMKEKGDIPEGYSVSREKKERFSLILESASTNQTSMYLCASSEDRDAQETQYFGPGTRLLVL.

V gene TRBV5-1 combines with J gene TRBJ2-1; D is uncertain. CDR1 and CDR2 (germline): SGHRS, YFSETQ. The CDR3 contains 16 residues. Trimming stripped 0 bases from V and 0 bases from J, with 10 bases between. CDR3 bases: TGCGCCAGCAGCTTGGATCGACAAAGCTCCTACAATGAGCAGTTCTTC. Translation: CASSLDRQSSYNEQFF.